These T cell receptor beta chains were read from a single sample in a study of blood T cells in healthy people across ages. TCRdb recomputed calls from the 5' RACE reads with MiXCR, one row per CDR3 protein. The table has 600,000 to 1,000,000 distinct CDR3 sequences, roughly 25% seen once. The same data also contributed to another study, on T cells of mothers and their children.

The material sequenced was blood. All receptors derive from a boy under 18 in good health. The CDR3 runs from the conserved cysteine through the conserved F or W. D genes are given only for firm matches. Part of the rows lack a size; the others show once, few, many or a class for expanded clones.

abundance	v_gene	d_gene	j_gene	CDR3aa
.	TRBV5-1	.	TRBJ1-4	CASSLRGAGGEKLFF
.	TRBV28	.	TRBJ2-5	CAGSPPIGREFF
few	TRBV6-1	.	TRBJ2-5	CASSDGRQETQYF
.	TRBV20-1	.	TRBJ2-7	CSARDRPPTYEQYF
few	TRBV27	TRBD1	.	CASSPGQGTLYEQYF
.	TRBV7-2	.	TRBJ1-6	CASSFSSWNSPLHF
.	TRBV7-2	TRBD1	TRBJ1-5	CASSLTQDRNQPQHF
few	TRBV19	TRBD2	TRBJ2-1	CASSLTSGRGNEQFF
.	TRBV6-6	.	TRBJ2-7	CASSSVQGQHSYEQYF
.	TRBV29-1	TRBD2	TRBJ2-3	CSALGGLAEGAGVSTDTQYF
few	TRBV7-2	TRBD1	TRBJ1-6	CASSLGDRVRNSPLHF
.	TRBV24-1	.	TRBJ2-5	CATSDLGEPGAQYF
.	TRBV27	.	TRBJ2-5	CASSWGLKALETQYF
.	TRBV12-3/TRBV12-4	.	TRBJ2-5	CASSLAAQGQETQYF
few	TRBV21-1	.	.	CASSKRWTSYNEQFF
.	TRBV4-3	.	TRBJ2-2	CASSRNPGGASSGELFF
.	TRBV7-2	.	TRBJ2-3	CASSQRGANTDTQYF
few	TRBV27	.	TRBJ2-6	CASSLIGVSGANVLTF
.	TRBV29-1	.	TRBJ1-1	CSVEDLWQPRAEAFF
.	TRBV27	.	TRBJ2-1	CASSLWGPQVPQFF
few	TRBV7-3	TRBD2	TRBJ2-3	CASSPAGGGDTQYF
.	TRBV29-1	.	TRBJ2-7	CSVVPPNEQYF
.	TRBV6-2/TRBV6-3	.	TRBJ2-1	CASSRQAEQFF
.	TRBV9	TRBD1	.	CASSVETGGGYEQFF
.	TRBV18	.	.	CASSPAGQEQFF
few	TRBV20-1	TRBD2	TRBJ2-3	CSANRVSAGVGTDTQYF
few	TRBV7-2	TRBD1	TRBJ1-2	CASSPRTGGDYGYTF
.	TRBV29-1	TRBD1	TRBJ2-5	CSSSWDRTLQETQYF
few	TRBV7-2	.	TRBJ2-5	CASSLSGPSEYQETQYF
.	TRBV29-1	.	TRBJ2-7	CSVETQGPYEQYF
.	TRBV2	TRBD2	TRBJ2-1	CAGGGAHNEQFF
few	TRBV12-3/TRBV12-4	.	TRBJ2-3	CASSLVVGGTDTQYF
.	TRBV7-2	TRBD2	.	CASSWGLAGGWEQYF
.	TRBV28	.	TRBJ2-2	CASSLNRKNTGELFF
few	TRBV11-2	TRBD1	TRBJ1-4	CASSLDAGGGEKLFF
once	TRBV20-1	.	.	CSASVGGNEQFF
few	TRBV3-1	.	TRBJ1-1	CASSQDFPGTNTEAFF
.	TRBV2	.	TRBJ2-3	CASRGTGTQYF
few	TRBV12-3/TRBV12-4	TRBD1	TRBJ1-2	CASSEDRVTGYTF
many	TRBV7-9	.	TRBJ2-2	CASSPPTGELFF
.	TRBV28	TRBD2	TRBJ2-3	CASSLGASGGLSTDTQYF
.	TRBV20-1	TRBD2	TRBJ2-3	CSALAGVATDTQYF
.	TRBV2	.	TRBJ1-1	CASSAFLRDPNTEAFF
.	TRBV2	.	TRBJ1-1	CASSEGRMNTEAFF
few	TRBV5-4	.	TRBJ1-1	CASSFLRSYAVMNTEAFF
.	TRBV7-6	.	TRBJ1-2	CASSFERGYGYTF
few	TRBV7-9	TRBD1	TRBJ2-7	CASSYSGDRVREQYF
once	TRBV12-5	.	TRBJ1-2	CASGFGASNYGYTF
.	TRBV13	.	TRBJ1-4	CASSPNAGDQNEKLFF
.	TRBV5-4	.	TRBJ2-3	CASSYGARGRKDTQYF
.	TRBV15	.	TRBJ2-7	CATSSAFGLSSYEQYF
.	TRBV20-1	TRBD2	TRBJ2-3	CSARDQLAGATDTQYF
.	TRBV5-1	.	TRBJ2-5	CASSQRRGETQYF
few	TRBV7-2	.	TRBJ1-3	CASSLGGLNTIYF
few	TRBV5-1	TRBD1	TRBJ2-5	CASSTMGQTQETQYF
few	TRBV7-2	.	.	CACSQGPYNEQFF
few	TRBV24-1	TRBD2	TRBJ2-1	CATSDSSGSEQFF
.	TRBV2	.	TRBJ1-3	CASSKDDLSGNTIYF
few	TRBV27	.	TRBJ1-2	CASSLSPGAHYGYTF
few	TRBV7-9	.	TRBJ2-7	CASSLIQGDSYEQYF